This is a list of T cell receptor beta chains from one sample in a study of cytomegalovirus exposure and HLA in healthy donors. TCRdb keeps only in-frame clones here, not all; method: immunoSEQ multiplex PCR. The table includes 200,000 or so clones, less than 90% detected once. Sequencing input: PBMCs. Every receptor here comes from a girl less than two years old in good health and CMV-seronegative. The CDR3 runs from the conserved cysteine through the conserved F or W. A D gene is named only where the DNA matches it firmly. Clone size is shown for a subset of rows, as once, few, many or a class of expanded clone.

j_call v_call d_call clone_size cdr3_nt cdr3_aa
TRBJ2-3 TRBV18 . . TGTGCCAGCTCACCGAATAGAGATACGCAGTATTTT CASSPNRDTQYF
TRBJ2-2 TRBV7-3 TRBD2 . TGTGCCAGCAGCCGCGGGGGGGCGGCGAACACCGGGGAGCTGTTTTTT CASSRGGAANTGELFF
TRBJ2-7 TRBV10-3 TRBD2 once TGTGCCATCAGGGGGGGGGTAGCGGTTGACGAGCAGTACTTC CAIRGGVAVDEQYF
TRBJ2-1 TRBV5-1 . . TGCGCCAGCAGCTTGGCGGGAATCAATGAGCAGTTCTTC CASSLAGINEQFF
TRBJ2-7 TRBV9 . few TGTGCCAGCAGCGTAGACGAGGTTGGCTCCTACGAGCAGTACTTC CASSVDEVGSYEQYF
TRBJ1-1 TRBV7-9 . few TGTGCCAGTCGGGGGGGGAGCACTGAAGCTTTCTTT CASRGGSTEAFF
TRBJ1-1 TRBV20-1 . . TGCAGTGCTAGAGATCCCGGGGCTTTCTTT CSARDPGAFF
TRBJ2-1 TRBV4-2 TRBD2 . TGTGCCAGCAGCCGTGGCGGGAGTGTGTTCTTC CASSRGGSVFF
TRBJ2-3 TRBV11-2 . . TGTGCCAGCAGCGTAACGAGACAGGCCGGGGGCACAGATACGCAGTATTTT CASSVTRQAGGTDTQYF
TRBJ2-3 TRBV11-2 TRBD2 . TGTGCCAGCAGCTTGATCCGGGGGGGCCTACTTAGCACAGATACGCAGTATTTT CASSLIRGGLLSTDTQYF
TRBJ1-4 TRBV4-1 TRBD1 . TGCGCCAGCCGCGGCGGGACAGGGGGCCCAAATGAAAAACTGTTTTTT CASRGGTGGPNEKLFF
TRBJ1-1 TRBV5-1 . . TGCGCCAGCAGCTTGGCGGTGACAGGAGAAGCTTTCTTT CASSLAVTGEAFF
TRBJ2-3 TRBV1 . . TGCACCAGCAGCCAAGGGGGGGGCCTAGGGGATACGCAGTATTTT CTSSQGGGLGDTQYF
TRBJ2-3 TRBV14 . . TGTGCCAGCAGCCAACTAGGGGAAGCAGATACGCAGTATTTT CASSQLGEADTQYF